The T cell receptor (beta chain) under discussion was sequenced for a study of metastatic and nonmetastatic thyroid tumors. Looking at the study overall: Samples came from malignant and benign thyroid patients, and repertoires were compared across blood and tumor or nodule tissue.

Germline loops: CDR1 SNHLY, CDR2 FYNNEI. This CDR3 has 12 residues. Trimming cost V 6 bases and J 10 bases, with 15 bases left between them. The authors' processing: CDR3 differences across clinicopathological groups were used to build a distant-metastasis classifier for papillary thyroid cancer. TCRdb reprocessed the PCR reads via MiXCR. It is TCRdb's table, rather than the study itself, that gives the V and J calls and clone size. The sample comprises 11,000 or so clones, around 30% of which are singletons, and about 21% rests with the top ten. Turning to this clone: What it binds is unknown.

Findings and limits, study-wide: Malignant thyroid tumors reportedly had TCR beta diversity that was significantly higher than in benign nodules, in blood and tumor.

Thyroid surgery was performed in patients who had received no treatment beforehand. This sequence originates from a male donor with papillary thyroid cancer or a benign thyroid nodule (not recorded which). Some clones in this sample may be carry-over from other donors' samples. The J gene is TRBJ1-1, the V gene TRBV2, with D possibly matching TRBD1 (6 bases). Sequencing was done on a sample of adjacent normal tissue. CDR3 in amino acids: CASRQDSAGAFF. Written as DNA, the CDR3 is TGTGCCAGCAGACAGGACAGTGCAGGAGCTTTCTTT.